This T cell receptor (beta chain) was captured by sequencing in a study of blood T cells in healthy people across ages. Primed by a sample-barcoded 5' primer and a J-beta primer mix, a second PCR proceeded for about 6 to 11 cycles. TCRdb analysed the 5' RACE reads with MiXCR anew, one entry per CDR3 protein. The sample lists approximately 680,000 distinct CDR3 sequences, 32% seen once, with 15% in the top ten. The V gene's germline CDR1 is SGDLS and CDR2 YYNGEE. V was pared by 3 bases and J by 7 bases, with 16 bases between. This CDR3 comprises 14 residues. Study results and caveats: Researchers said unsorted PBMCs prevented a conclusive naive versus antigen-experienced comparison.

There are a few counts of this clonotype. Its target is unknown. The authors isolated at least 6.5 million PBMCs per sample. The clonotype originates from a woman older than 75 in good health. This chain joins TRBV9 and TRBJ1-1; tentative D call: TRBD1 (5 bases). Sequencing was carried out using blood. The CDR3, as DNA: TGTGCCAGCAGCGGGGACCTATCGCTCGGTGAAGCTTTCTTT. This encodes CASSGDLSLGEAFF.